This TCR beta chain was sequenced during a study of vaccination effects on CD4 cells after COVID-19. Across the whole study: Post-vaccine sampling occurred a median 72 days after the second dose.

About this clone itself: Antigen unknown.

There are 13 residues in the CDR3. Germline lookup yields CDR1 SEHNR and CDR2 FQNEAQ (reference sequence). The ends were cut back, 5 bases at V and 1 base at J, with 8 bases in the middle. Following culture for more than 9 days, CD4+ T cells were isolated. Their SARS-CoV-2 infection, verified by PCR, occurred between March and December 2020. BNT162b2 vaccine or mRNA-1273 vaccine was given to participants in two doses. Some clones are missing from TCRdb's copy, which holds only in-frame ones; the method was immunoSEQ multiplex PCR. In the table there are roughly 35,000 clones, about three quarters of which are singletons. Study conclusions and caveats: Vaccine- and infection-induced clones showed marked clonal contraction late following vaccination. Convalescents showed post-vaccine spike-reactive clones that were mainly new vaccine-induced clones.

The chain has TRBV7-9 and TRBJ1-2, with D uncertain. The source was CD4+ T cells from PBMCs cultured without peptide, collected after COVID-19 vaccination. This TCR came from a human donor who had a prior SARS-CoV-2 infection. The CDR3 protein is CASSPEYNYGYTF. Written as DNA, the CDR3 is TGTGCCAGCAGCCCCGAGTATAACTATGGCTACACCTTC.